The 22 T cell receptor beta chains below were found in one sample sequenced in a study of monozygotic twins with inflammatory bowel disease (dated by TCRdb to between 2017 and 2020). Receptors were amplified or captured by 5' RACE. TCRdb lists the instrument as Illumina HiSeq 2500. TCRdb reprocessed the reads, so every CDR3 protein sequence counts as one entry and DNA is not shown. Per the sample table, the count is 350,000 to 400,000 distinct CDR3 sequences. The top ten clonotypes cover 2.5% to 3% of the sample. Sequencing input: blood. These receptor sequences come from a human donor with ulcerative colitis or Crohn's disease, or a healthy co-twin of an affected twin (not recorded which).

V usage is TRBV7-2 and J usage is TRBJ2-1; TCRdb designates TRBD1, a call that cannot be tested without DNA. The CDR3 runs 15 residues. Germline lookup yields CDR1 SGHTA and CDR2 FQGNSA. The chain's CDR3 is CASSLEETVDNEQFF.

The V call is TRBV9, the J call TRBJ2-1; TCRdb proposes TRBD2, but this gene call is untestable without DNA. The CDR3 sequence is 17 residues long. CDR1 is SGDLS and CDR2 is YYNGEE in the germline V gene. CDR3 residues: CASSVGEGLAGAVEQFF.

The chain has TRBV6-2 or TRBV6-3 and TRBJ1-6; TCRdb's assignment of TRBD1 cannot be checked, as there is no DNA. The CDR3 contains 16 residues. Germline V gives CDR1 MNHEY, CDR2 SVGEGT. Here the CDR3 reads CASRDPGTPRDSPLHF.

The chain employs TRBV12-3 or TRBV12-4 and TRBJ2-3; checking the TCRdb D call of TRBD1 is not possible without DNA. This CDR3 comprises 15 residues. The CDR3: CASSVFGQGGDTQYF.

This chain links TRBV6-5 with TRBJ2-3; TCRdb proposes TRBD1, but this gene call is untestable without DNA. The CDR3 has 17 amino acids. Germline V gene sequence: CDR1 MNHEY, CDR2 SVGAGI. CDR3 amino acids: CASSYSGTAGSTDTQYF.

This rearrangement joins TRBV7-9 to TRBJ2-2; TCRdb reports TRBD1, a call that lacks DNA to check it against. Per the germline V gene, CDR1 is SEHNR and CDR2 is FQNEAQ (reference sequence). CDR3 size: 16 residues. The CDR3 sequence: CASSPLWGEDTGELFF.

The chain has TRBV5-1 and TRBJ2-7; no DNA is available, so the TRBD1 call from TCRdb remains unchecked. The CDR3 is 15 amino acids. Looked up from germline, CDR1 is SGHRS and CDR2 is YFSETQ. CDR3 sequence reads: CASSFGTAISYEQYF.

The chain combines TRBV7-9 with TRBJ2-7; TCRdb names TRBD2, which stays unverified in the absence of DNA. In germline, CDR1 is SEHNR, CDR2 FQNEAQ (reference sequence). This CDR3 is built from 15 residues. CDR3 region: CASSFGSGPVYEQYF.

V is TRBV9 and J is TRBJ2-1; the D call of TRBD2 rests on TCRdb alone, since no DNA is present to check it. CDR3 size: 15 residues. Germline V CDR1 and CDR2: SGDLS, YYNGEE. The CDR3 reads CASSAQRGGNNEQFF.

V and J are TRBV25-1 and TRBJ1-4; lacking DNA, the TRBD1 call made by TCRdb goes unchecked. Germline-derived CDR1 and CDR2 are MGHDK and SYGVNS. CDR3 length: 15 residues. CDR3 protein: CASSDRQGANEKLFF.

The V gene is TRBV20-1, the J gene TRBJ2-7; TCRdb calls TRBD1, which cannot be checked without DNA. The CDR3 runs to 14 residues. Germline V lookup: CDR1 DFQATT, CDR2 SNEGSKA (reference sequence). The CDR3 protein is CSAFLDTSSYEQYF.

This chain joins TRBV20-1 and TRBJ2-7; the TRBD2 assignment by TCRdb is unverifiable without DNA. The germline CDR1 and CDR2 sequences are DFQATT and SNEGSKA (reference sequence). This CDR3 spans 16 amino acids. CDR3: CSADKPGLAETYEQYF.

The chain employs TRBV12-3 or TRBV12-4 and TRBJ1-5; lacking DNA, the TRBD1 call made by TCRdb goes unchecked. The CDR3 totals 14 residues. The CDR3 sequence is CASSIIQGNQPQHF.

CDR3 sequence: CAISDSGTQNPEAFF. The chain is built from TRBV10-3 and TRBJ1-1; the TCRdb D gene call, TRBD1, has no DNA to confirm it. The CDR3 length is 15 residues. The V gene's germline CDR1 is ENHRY and CDR2 SYGVKD.

The chain employs TRBV20-1 and TRBJ2-3; the D call of TRBD1 rests on TCRdb alone, since no DNA is present to check it. This CDR3 spans 14 amino acids. From germline, CDR1 is DFQATT and CDR2 SNEGSKA (reference sequence). The CDR3 loop is CSAGGGRHTDTQYF.

The rearrangement links TRBV27 to TRBJ2-5; without DNA, the TCRdb call of TRBD2 cannot be checked. Germline lookup yields CDR1 MNHEY and CDR2 SMNVEV (reference sequence). CDR3 length: 13 residues. CDR3: CASSQREQETQYF.

The rearrangement joins TRBV20-1 to TRBJ1-2; TCRdb's assignment of TRBD1 cannot be checked, as there is no DNA. CDR1 is DFQATT and CDR2 is SNEGSKA in the germline V gene (reference sequence). CDR3 length equals 16 residues. The CDR3 loop reads CSASRTGTGDGYGYTF.

This chain connects TRBV7-2 to TRBJ1-5; TCRdb's D gene call, TRBD1, goes unchecked for lack of DNA. There are 13 residues in the CDR3. Germline loops: CDR1 SGHTA, CDR2 FQGNSA. CDR3 amino acids: CASSLTGQQPQHF.

This CDR3 reads CAWSVGGEQYF. The gene calls are TRBV30 and TRBJ2-7; there is no DNA to check the TCRdb D call of TRBD1. The V gene's germline CDR1 is GTSNPN and CDR2 SVGIG (reference sequence). The CDR3 spans 11 residues. Complete variable domain (other parts from reference TRBV30 and TRBJ2-7): SQTIHQWPATLVQPVGSPLSLECTVEGTSNPNLYWYRQAAGRGLQLLFYSVGIGQISSEVPQNLSASRPQDRQFILSSKKLLLSDSGFYLCAWSVGGEQYFGPGTRLTVT.

This chain connects TRBV7-9 to TRBJ2-3; TCRdb gives TRBD1 as the D gene, but with no DNA this cannot be confirmed. This CDR3 spans 17 amino acids. Germline CDR1 is SEHNR and CDR2 is FQNEAQ (reference sequence). CDR3 sequence reads: CASSLTRDKFGTDTQYF.

CDR3 amino acids: CSVVWTLNTGELFF. The rearrangement uses TRBV29-1 and TRBJ2-2; the TCRdb call, TRBD1, lacks DNA for checking. The CDR3 is 14 residues long. The germline V gene has CDR1 SQVTM and CDR2 ANQGSEA.

The chain combines TRBV20-1 with TRBJ1-5; TCRdb lists TRBD1, though no DNA is available to test this call. Germline V gene sequence: CDR1 DFQATT, CDR2 SNEGSKA (reference sequence). The CDR3 contains 16 residues. The CDR3 here is CSASRRPGQGWQPQHF.